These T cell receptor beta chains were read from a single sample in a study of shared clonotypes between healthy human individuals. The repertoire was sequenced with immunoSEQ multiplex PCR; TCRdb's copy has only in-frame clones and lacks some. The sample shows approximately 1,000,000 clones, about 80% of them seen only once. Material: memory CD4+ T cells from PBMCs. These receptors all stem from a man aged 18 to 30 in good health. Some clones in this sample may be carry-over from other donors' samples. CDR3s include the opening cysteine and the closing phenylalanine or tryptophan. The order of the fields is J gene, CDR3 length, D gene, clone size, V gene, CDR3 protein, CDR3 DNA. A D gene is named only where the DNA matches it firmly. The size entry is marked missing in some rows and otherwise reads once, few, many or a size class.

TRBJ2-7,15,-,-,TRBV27,CASSPWDGSSYEQYF,TGTGCCAGCAGTCCCTGGGACGGAAGCTCCTACGAGCAGTACTTC
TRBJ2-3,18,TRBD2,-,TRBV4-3,CASSQDGIAGGTPYTQYF,TGCGCCAGCAGCCAAGATGGGATAGCGGGGGGGACCCCGTATACGCAGTATTTT
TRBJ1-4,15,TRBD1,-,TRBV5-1,CASSLTGPTNEKLFF,TGCGCCAGCAGCCTGACAGGGCCAACTAATGAAAAACTGTTTTTT
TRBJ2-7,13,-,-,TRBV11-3,CASSPGPRYEQYF,TGTGCCAGCAGCCCCGGGCCACGCTACGAGCAGTACTTC
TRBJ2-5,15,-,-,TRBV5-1,CASSLAAWPGETQYF,TGCGCCAGCAGCTTGGCGGCGTGGCCTGGGGAGACCCAGTACTTC
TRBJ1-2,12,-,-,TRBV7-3,CASSPGGYGYTF,TGTGCCAGCAGCCCGGGGGGCTATGGCTACACCTTC
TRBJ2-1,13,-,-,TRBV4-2,CASSLALYNEQFF,TGTGCCAGCAGCCTCGCGCTCTACAATGAGCAGTTCTTC
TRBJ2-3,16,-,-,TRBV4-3,CASSQGPGDFIYTQYF,TGCGCCAGCAGCCAAGGTCCCGGGGACTTCATTTATACGCAGTATTTT
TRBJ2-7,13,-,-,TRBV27,CASETGETYEQYF,TGTGCCAGTGAGACAGGAGAAACCTACGAGCAGTACTTC
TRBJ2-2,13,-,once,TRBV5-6,CASSSLNTGELFF,TGTGCCAGCAGCTCCTTAAACACCGGGGAGCTGTTTTTT
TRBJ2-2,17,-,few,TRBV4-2,CASSQVGWRAYTGELFF,TGTGCCAGCAGCCAAGTGGGTTGGCGAGCCTACACCGGGGAGCTGTTTTTT
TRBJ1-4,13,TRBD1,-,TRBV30,CASAGGSGEKLFF,TGTGCCTCCGCAGGGGGATCAGGTGAAAAACTGTTTTTT
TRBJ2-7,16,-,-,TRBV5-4,CASSLNTGAPRGEQYF,TGTGCCAGCAGCTTAAATACGGGGGCCCCTCGGGGCGAGCAGTACTTC
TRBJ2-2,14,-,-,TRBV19,CASSRGVNTGELFF,TGTGCCAGTAGTAGAGGCGTGAACACCGGGGAGCTGTTTTTT
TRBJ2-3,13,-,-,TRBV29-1,CSARPGGTDTQYF,TGCAGCGCCCGACCCGGGGGAACAGATACGCAGTATTTT
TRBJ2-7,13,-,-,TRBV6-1,CATSRASSYEQYF,TGTGCCACCTCACGGGCGTCTTCCTACGAGCAGTACTTC
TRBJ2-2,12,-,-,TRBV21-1,CASSSPAGELFF,TGTGCCAGCAGCAGCCCGGCCGGGGAGCTGTTTTTT
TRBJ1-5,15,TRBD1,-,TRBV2,CASSGGQGAGQPQHF,TGTGCCAGCAGTGGAGGACAGGGGGCAGGCCAGCCCCAGCATTTT
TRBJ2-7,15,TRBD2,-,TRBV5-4,CASSLAAGAPYEQYF,TGTGCCAGCAGCTTGGCAGCGGGGGCTCCCTACGAGCAGTACTTC
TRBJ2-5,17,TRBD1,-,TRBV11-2,CASSVREDRGSLETQYF,TGTGCCAGCAGCGTTAGGGAGGACAGGGGTTCCCTGGAGACCCAGTACTTC
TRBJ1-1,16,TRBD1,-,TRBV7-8,CASSLTGSRGRLVAFF,TGTGCCAGCAGCTTAACCGGATCTAGGGGGCGTTTGGTTGCTTTCTTT
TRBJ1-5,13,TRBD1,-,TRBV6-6,CASQGPGGQPQHF,TGTGCCAGCCAAGGCCCAGGGGGCCAGCCCCAGCATTTT
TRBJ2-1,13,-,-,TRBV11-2,CASSLDPAGKQFF,TGTGCCAGCAGCTTAGATCCCGCAGGGAAGCAGTTCTTC
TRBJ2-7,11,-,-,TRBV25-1,CASSGTYRQYF,TGTGCCAGCAGTGGGACCTACCGGCAGTACTTC
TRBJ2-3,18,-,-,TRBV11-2,CASSSIKGRLRDSHTQYF,TGTGCCAGCAGCTCCATTAAGGGGCGGCTGCGGGATTCACATACGCAGTATTTT
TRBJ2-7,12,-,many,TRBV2,CASRETAYEQYF,TGTGCCAGCAGGGAGACAGCCTACGAGCAGTACTTC
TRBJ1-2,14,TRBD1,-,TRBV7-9,CASSPRTGDFGYTF,TGTGCCAGCAGCCCGAGGACAGGGGATTTTGGCTACACCTTC
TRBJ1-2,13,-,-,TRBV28,CASSSTPNYGYTF,TGTGCCAGCAGTTCGACCCCTAACTATGGCTACACCTTC
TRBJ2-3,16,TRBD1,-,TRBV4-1,CASSYRDRAFADTQYF,TGCGCCAGCAGCTACCGGGACAGGGCATTCGCAGATACGCAGTATTTT
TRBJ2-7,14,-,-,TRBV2,CASRSSGVSYEQYF,TGTGCCAGCAGGTCAAGCGGAGTCTCCTACGAGCAGTACTTC
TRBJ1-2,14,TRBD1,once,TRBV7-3,CASSAGGIGHGYTF,TGTGCCAGCAGCGCAGGGGGTATCGGGCATGGCTACACCTTC
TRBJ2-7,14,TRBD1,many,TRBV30,CAWNPGQGILEQYF,TGTGCCTGGAATCCGGGACAGGGAATACTCGAGCAGTACTTC
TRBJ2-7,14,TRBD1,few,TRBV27,CASRGNRGFDEQYF,TGTGCCAGCCGGGGGAACAGGGGGTTCGACGAGCAGTACTTC
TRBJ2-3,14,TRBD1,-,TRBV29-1,CSGPRDRGPDTQYF,TGCAGCGGACCCCGGGACAGGGGCCCAGATACGCAGTATTTT
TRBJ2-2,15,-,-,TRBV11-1,CASSLGRGATGELFF,TGTGCCAGCAGCTTAGGCAGGGGTGCTACCGGGGAGCTGTTTTTT
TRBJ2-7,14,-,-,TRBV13,CASSPLVAGSEQYF,TGTGCCAGCAGCCCCCTCGTGGCAGGGAGCGAGCAGTACTTC
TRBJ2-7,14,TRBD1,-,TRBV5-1,CASSLFGQGYEQYF,TGCGCCAGCAGCCTATTTGGACAGGGGTACGAGCAGTACTTC
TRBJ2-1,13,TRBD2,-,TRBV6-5,CASQKREGPEQFF,TGTGCCAGCCAGAAGCGGGAGGGCCCTGAGCAGTTCTTC
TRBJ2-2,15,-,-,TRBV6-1,CASPALASNTGELFF,TGTGCCAGCCCAGCGTTGGCTAGTAACACCGGGGAGCTGTTTTTT
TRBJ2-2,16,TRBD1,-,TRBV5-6,CASSLAGTVNTGELFF,TGTGCCAGCAGCTTGGCCGGGACAGTGAACACCGGGGAGCTGTTTTTT
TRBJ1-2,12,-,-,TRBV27,CASSGGGYGYTF,TGTGCCAGCAGTGGTGGCGGCTATGGCTACACCTTC
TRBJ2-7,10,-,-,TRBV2,CASRLYEQYF,TGTGCCAGCAGACTCTACGAGCAGTACTTC
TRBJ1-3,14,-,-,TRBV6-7,CASSNRVGGNTIYF,TGTGCCAGCAGCAACAGGGTAGGTGGAAACACCATATATTTT
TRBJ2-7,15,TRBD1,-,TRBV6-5,CASRANTGVTYEQYF,TGTGCCAGCAGGGCGAATACAGGGGTGACCTACGAGCAGTACTTC
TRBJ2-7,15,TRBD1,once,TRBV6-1,CASSTGTAPSYEQYF,TGTGCCAGTTCAACCGGGACAGCCCCTTCCTACGAGCAGTACTTC
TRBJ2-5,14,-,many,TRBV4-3,CASSQGWAGETQYF,TGCGCCAGCAGCCAGGGTTGGGCGGGAGAGACCCAGTACTTC
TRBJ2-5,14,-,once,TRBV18,CASSPGLNQETQYF,TGTGCCAGCTCACCGGGACTTAATCAAGAGACCCAGTACTTC
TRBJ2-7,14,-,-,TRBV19,CASSMFRRSYEQYF,TGTGCCAGTAGTATGTTCCGGCGGTCCTACGAGCAGTACTTC